Sequencing of this TCR beta chain was carried out in a study of CD4 T cells in relation to SARS-CoV-2 and coronaviruses. The CDR3 length is 15 residues. The V gene's germline CDR1 is MNHNS and CDR2 SASEGT. The junction had 6 bases not matched to a gene; V was cut back by 3 bases and J by 7 bases. Libraries were prepared by immunoSEQ multiplex PCR; TCRdb keeps only in-frame clonotypes and omits some of them. The table has some 38,000 clones, 60% to 85% seen once; the top ten hold roughly 20%. In regard to this clone: Antigen unknown.

V usage is TRBV6-1 and J usage is TRBJ2-1; 10 bases match TRBD1. This clonotype was sampled from an adult with COVID-19. Sequenced input: memory CD4+ T cells from PBMCs, cultured in vitro. CDR3 nucleotide sequence: TGTGCCAGCAGTGAGGGACAGGGGTCATTAAATGAGCAGTTCTTC. Its protein product is CASSEGQGSLNEQFF.